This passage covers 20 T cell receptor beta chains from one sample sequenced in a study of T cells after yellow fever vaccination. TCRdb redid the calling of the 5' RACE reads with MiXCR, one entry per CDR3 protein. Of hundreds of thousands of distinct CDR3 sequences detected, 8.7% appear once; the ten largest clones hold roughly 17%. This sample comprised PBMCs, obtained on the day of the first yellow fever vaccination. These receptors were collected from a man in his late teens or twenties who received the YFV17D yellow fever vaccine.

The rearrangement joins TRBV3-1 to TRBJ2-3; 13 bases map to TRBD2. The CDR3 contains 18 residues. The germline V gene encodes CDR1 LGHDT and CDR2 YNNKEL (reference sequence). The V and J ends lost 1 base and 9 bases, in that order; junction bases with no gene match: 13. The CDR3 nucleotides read TGTGCCAGCAGCCAAGGTGGGGGACTAGCGGGACGCCTATGGACGCAGTATTTT. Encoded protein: CASSQGGGLAGRLWTQYF.

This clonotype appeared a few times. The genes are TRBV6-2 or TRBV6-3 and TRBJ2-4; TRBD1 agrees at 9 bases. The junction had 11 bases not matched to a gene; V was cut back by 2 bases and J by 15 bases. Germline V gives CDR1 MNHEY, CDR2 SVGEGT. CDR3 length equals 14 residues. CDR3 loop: CASSYQTGTGSGYF. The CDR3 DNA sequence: TGTGCCAGCAGTTACCAAACCGGGACAGGGAGTGGGTACTTC.

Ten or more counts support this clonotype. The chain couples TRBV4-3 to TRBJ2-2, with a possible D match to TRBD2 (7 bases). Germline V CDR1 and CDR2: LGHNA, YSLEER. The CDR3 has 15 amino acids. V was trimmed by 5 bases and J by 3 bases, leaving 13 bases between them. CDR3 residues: CASSRGGAYTGELFF. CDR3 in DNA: TGCGCCAGCAGCAGGGGGGGGGCTTACACCGGGGAGCTGTTTTTT.

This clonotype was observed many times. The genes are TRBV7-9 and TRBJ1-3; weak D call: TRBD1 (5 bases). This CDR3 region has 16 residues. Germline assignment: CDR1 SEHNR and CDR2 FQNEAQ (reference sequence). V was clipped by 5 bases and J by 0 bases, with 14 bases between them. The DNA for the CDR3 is TGTGCCAGCAGCCCCCGAATGACAGTCTCTGGAAACACCATATATTTT. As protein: CASSPRMTVSGNTIYF. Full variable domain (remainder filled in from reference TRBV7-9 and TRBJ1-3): DTGVSQNPRHKITKRGQNVTFRCDPISEHNRLYWYRQTLGQGPEFLTYFQNEAQLEKSRLLSDRFSAERPKGSFSTLEIQRTEQGDSAMYLCASSPRMTVSGNTIYFGEGSWLTVV.

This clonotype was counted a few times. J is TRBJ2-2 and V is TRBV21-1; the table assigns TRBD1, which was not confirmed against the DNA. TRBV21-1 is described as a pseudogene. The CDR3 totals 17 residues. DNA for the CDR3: TGTGCCAGCAGCAAATTAAAGTACAGGGGGCTAACCGGGGAGCTGTTTTTT. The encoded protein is CASSKLKYRGLTGELFF.

The CDR3 nucleotides read TGTGCCACCAGTGATGGGGACCTTCCCGATACGCAGTATTTT. Translating gives CATSDGDLPDTQYF. The chain recombines TRBV24-1 with TRBJ2-3; D assignment may be TRBD1 or TRBD2 (5 bases each). Germline CDR1 KGHDR, CDR2 SFDVKD. CDR3 length: 14 residues. Trimming removed 3 bases at V and 6 bases at J, with 12 bases between.

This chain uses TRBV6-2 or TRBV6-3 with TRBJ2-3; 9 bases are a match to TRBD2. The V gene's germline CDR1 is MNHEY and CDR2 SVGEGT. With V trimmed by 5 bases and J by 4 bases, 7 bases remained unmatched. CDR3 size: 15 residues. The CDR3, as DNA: TGTGCCAGCAGTCCTGCCCGACTAGCGGCAGATACGCAGTATTTT. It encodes CASSPARLAADTQYF.

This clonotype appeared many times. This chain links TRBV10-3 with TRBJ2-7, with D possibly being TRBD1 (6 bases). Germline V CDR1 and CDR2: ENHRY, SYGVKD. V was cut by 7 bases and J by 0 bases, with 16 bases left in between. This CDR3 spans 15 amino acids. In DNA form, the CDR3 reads TGTGCCATCACCCCATCCTGGGACACCTCCTACGAGCAGTACTTC. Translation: CAITPSWDTSYEQYF.

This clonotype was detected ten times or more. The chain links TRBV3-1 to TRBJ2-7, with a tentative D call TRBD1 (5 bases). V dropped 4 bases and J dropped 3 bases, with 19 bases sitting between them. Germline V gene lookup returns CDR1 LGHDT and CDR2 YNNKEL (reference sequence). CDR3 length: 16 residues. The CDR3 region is CASSPSGYRQSYEQYF. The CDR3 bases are TGTGCCAGCAGCCCGAGTGGGTACAGGCAAAGCTACGAGCAGTACTTC.

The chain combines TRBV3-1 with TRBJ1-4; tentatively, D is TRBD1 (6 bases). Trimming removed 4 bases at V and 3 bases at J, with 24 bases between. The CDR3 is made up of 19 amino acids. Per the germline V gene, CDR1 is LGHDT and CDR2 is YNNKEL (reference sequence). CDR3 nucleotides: TGTGCCAGCAGCCCCACTCTATCCCCCCATGGGACATCTAATGAAAAACTGTTTTTT. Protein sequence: CASSPTLSPHGTSNEKLFF.

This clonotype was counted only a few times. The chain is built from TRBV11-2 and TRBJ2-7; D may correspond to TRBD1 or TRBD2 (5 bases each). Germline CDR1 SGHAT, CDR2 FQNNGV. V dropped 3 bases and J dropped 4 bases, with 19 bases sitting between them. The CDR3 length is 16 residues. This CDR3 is CASSFGIGAVTYEQYF. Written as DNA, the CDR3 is TGTGCCAGCAGCTTCGGGATTGGGGCAGTGACTTACGAGCAGTACTTC.

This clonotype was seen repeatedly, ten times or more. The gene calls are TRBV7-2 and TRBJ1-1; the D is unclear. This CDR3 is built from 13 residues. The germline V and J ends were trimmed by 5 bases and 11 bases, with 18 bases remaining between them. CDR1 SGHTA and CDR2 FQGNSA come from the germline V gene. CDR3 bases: TGTGCCAGCAGCCTAAGTGCGGTCCCGGGGGCTTTCTTT. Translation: CASSLSAVPGAFF.

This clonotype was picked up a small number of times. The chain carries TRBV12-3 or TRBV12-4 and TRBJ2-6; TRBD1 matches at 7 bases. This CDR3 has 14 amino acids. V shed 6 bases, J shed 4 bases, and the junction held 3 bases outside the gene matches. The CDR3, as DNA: TGTGCCAGCAGGGGGACAGACGGGGCCAACGTCCTGACTTTC. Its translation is CASRGTDGANVLTF.

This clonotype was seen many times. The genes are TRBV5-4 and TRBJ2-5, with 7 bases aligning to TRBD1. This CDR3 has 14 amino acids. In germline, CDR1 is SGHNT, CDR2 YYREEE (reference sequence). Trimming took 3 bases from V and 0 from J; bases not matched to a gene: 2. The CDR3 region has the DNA TGTGCCAGCAGCTACGACAGGGACCAAGAGACCCAGTACTTC. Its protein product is CASSYDRDQETQYF.

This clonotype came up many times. The CDR3, as DNA: TGTGCCAGCAGTTTCACAGGGTTTTCAGGAAACACCATATATTTT. Its translation: CASSFTGFSGNTIYF. The chain uses TRBV12-3 or TRBV12-4 and TRBJ1-3, with D perhaps TRBD1 (6 bases). The CDR3 totals 15 residues. V was cut by 3 bases and J by 4 bases, with 13 bases left in between.

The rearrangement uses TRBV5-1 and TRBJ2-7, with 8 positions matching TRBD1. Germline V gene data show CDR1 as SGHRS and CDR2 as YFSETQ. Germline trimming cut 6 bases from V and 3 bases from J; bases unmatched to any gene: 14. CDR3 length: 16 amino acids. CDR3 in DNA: TGCGCCAGCACCCCGGGACAGGCGAGCGGCTACTACGAGCAGTACTTC. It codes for CASTPGQASGYYEQYF.

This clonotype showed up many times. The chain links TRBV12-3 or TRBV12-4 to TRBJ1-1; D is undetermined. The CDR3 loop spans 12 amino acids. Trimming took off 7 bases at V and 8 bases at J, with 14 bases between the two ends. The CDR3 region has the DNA TGTGCCAGCACCCCCATTTCCCCGGAAGCTTTCTTT. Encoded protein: CASTPISPEAFF.

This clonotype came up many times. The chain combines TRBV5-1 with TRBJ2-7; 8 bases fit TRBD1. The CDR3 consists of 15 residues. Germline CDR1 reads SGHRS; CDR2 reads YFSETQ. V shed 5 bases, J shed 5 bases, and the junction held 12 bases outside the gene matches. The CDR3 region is CASSRFGTGSDEQYF. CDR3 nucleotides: TGCGCCAGCAGTAGATTTGGGACAGGTTCTGACGAGCAGTACTTC.

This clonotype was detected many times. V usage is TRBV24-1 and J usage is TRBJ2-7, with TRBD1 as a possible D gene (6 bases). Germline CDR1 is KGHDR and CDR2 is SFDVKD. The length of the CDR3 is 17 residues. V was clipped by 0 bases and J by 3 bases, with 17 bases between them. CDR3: CATSDLSENRDGYEQYV. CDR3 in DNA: TGTGCCACCAGTGATTTGTCTGAGAACAGGGACGGCTACGAGCAGTACGTC.

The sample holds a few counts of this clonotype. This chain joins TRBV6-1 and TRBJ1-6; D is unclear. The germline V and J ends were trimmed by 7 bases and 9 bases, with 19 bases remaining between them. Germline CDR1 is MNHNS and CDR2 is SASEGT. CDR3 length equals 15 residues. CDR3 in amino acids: CASTPGGFRGSPLHF. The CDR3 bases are TGTGCCAGCACCCCCGGCGGCTTTCGGGGTTCACCCCTCCACTTT.